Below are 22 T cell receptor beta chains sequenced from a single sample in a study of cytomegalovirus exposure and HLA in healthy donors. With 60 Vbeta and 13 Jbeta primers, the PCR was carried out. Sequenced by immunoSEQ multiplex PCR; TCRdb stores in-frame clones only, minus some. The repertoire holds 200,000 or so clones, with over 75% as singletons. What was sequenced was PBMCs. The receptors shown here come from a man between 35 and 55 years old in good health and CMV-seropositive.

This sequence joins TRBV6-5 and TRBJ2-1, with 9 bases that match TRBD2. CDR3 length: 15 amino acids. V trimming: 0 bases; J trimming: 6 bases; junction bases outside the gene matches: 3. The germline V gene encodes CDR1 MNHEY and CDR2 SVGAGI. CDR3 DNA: TGTGCCAGCAGTTACTCGGGCGGGGGGGCCAATGAGCAGTTCTTC. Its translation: CASSYSGGGANEQFF.

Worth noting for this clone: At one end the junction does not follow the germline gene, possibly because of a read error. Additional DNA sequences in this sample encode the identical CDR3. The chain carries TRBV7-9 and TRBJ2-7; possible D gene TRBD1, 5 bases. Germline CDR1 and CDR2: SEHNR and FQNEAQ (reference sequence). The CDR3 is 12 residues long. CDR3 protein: CSSSPDIYEQYF. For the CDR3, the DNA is TGTTCCAGCAGCCCGGACATCTACGAGCAGTACTTC.

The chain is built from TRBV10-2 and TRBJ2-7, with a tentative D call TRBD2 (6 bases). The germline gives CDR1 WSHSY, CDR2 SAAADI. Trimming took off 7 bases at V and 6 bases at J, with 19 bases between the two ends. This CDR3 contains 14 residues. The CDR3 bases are TGCGCCAGCACCATAGACGGGGGTAGCTCCGAGCAGTACTTC. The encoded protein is CASTIDGGSSEQYF.

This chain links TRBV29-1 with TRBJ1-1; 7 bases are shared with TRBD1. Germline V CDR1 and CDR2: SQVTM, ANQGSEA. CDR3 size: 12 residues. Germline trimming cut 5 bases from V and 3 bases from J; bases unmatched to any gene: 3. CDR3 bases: TGCAGCGTTAGGGACAGCTACACTGAAGCTTTCTTT. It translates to CSVRDSYTEAFF.

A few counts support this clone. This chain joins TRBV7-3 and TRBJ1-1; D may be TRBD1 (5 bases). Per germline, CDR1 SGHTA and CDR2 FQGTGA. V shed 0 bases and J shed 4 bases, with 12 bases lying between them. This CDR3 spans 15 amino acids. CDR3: CASSLTGDGVTEAFF. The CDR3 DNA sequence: TGTGCCAGCAGCTTAACAGGGGATGGCGTCACTGAAGCTTTCTTT. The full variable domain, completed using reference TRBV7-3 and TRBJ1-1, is GAGVSQTPSNKVTEKGKYVELRCDPISGHTALYWYRQSLGQGPEFLIYFQGTGAADDSGLPNDRFFAVRPEGSVSTLKIQRTERGDSAVYLCASSLTGDGVTEAFFGQGTRLTVV.

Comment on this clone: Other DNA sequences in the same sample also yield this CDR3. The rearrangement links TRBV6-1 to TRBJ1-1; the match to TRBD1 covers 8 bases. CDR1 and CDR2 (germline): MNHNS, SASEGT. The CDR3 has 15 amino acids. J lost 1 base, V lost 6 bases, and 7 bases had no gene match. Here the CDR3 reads CASRGQGVQNTEAFF. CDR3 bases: TGTGCCAGCAGAGGACAGGGTGTCCAGAACACTGAAGCTTTCTTT.

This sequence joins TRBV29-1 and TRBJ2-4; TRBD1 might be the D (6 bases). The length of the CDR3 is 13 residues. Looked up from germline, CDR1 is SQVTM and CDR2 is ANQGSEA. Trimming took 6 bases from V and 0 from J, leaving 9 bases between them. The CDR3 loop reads CSVETGAKNIQYF. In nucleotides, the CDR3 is TGCAGCGTCGAGACAGGAGCCAAAAACATTCAGTACTTC. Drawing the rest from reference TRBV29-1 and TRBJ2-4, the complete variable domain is SAVISQKPSRDICQRGTSLTIQCQVDSQVTMMFWYRQQPGQSLTLIATANQGSEATYESGFVIDKFPISRPNLTFSTLTVSNMSPEDSSIYLCSVETGAKNIQYFGAGTRLSVL.

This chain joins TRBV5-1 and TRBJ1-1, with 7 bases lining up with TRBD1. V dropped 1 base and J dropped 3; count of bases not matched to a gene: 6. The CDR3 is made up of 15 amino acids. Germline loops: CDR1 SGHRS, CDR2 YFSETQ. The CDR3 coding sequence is TGCGCCAGCAGCTTGCGGGCGGGGACAGACACTGAAGCTTTCTTT. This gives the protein CASSLRAGTDTEAFF. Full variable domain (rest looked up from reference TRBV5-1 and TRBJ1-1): KAGVTQTPRYLIKTRGQQVTLSCSPISGHRSVSWYQQTPGQGLQFLFEYFSETQRNKGNFPGRFSGRQFSNSRSEMNVSTLELGDSALYLCASSLRAGTDTEAFFGQGTRLTVV.

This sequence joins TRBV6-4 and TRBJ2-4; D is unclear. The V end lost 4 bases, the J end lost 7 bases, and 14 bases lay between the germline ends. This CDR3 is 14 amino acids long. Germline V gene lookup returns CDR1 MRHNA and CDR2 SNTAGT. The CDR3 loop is CASSAALESNIQYF. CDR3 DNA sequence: TGTGCCAGCAGTGCCGCACTCGAGAGTAACATTCAGTACTTC.

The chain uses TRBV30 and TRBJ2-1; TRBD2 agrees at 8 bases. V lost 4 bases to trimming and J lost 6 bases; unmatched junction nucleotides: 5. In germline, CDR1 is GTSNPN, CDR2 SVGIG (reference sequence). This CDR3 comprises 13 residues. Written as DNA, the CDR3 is TGTGCCTGGAACCGGGGGGGGCCCAATGAGCAGTTCTTC. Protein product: CAWNRGGPNEQFF.

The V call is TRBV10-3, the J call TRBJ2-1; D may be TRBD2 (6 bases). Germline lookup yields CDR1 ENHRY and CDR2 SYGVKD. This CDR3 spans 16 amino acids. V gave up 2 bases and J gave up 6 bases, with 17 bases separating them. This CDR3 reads CAISEDPGEDFNEQFF. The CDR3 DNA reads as TGTGCCATCAGTGAGGACCCCGGGGAGGATTTCAATGAGCAGTTCTTC.

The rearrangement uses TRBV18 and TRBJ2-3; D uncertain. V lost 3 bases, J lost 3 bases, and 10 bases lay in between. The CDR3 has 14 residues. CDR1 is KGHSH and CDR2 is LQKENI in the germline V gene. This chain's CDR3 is CASSPRSFTDTQYF. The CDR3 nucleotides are TGTGCCAGCTCACCGCGGTCCTTTACAGATACGCAGTATTTT.

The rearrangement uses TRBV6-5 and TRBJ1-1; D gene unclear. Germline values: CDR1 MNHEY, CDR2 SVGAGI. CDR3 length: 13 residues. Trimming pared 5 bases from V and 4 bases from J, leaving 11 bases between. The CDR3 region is CASSENVGTEAFF. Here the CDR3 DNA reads TGTGCCAGCAGTGAAAACGTCGGCACTGAAGCTTTCTTT.

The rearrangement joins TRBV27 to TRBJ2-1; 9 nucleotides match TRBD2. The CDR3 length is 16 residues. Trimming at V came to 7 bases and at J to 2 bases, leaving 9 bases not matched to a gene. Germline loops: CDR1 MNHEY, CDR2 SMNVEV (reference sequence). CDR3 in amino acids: CASTHFAGGPYNEQFF. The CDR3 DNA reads TGTGCCAGCACTCACTTCGCGGGGGGGCCCTACAATGAGCAGTTCTTC.

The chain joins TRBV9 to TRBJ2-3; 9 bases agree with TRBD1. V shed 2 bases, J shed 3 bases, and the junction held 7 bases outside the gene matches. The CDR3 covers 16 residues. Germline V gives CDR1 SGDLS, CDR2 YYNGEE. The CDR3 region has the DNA TGTGCCAGCAGCGTGCAGACAGGGGGTGGGACAGATACGCAGTATTTT. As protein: CASSVQTGGGTDTQYF. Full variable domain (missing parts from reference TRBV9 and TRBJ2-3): DSGVTQTPKHLITATGQRVTLRCSPRSGDLSVYWYQQSLDQGLQFLIQYYNGEERAKGNILERFSAQQFPDLHSELNLSSLELGDSALYFCASSVQTGGGTDTQYFGPGTRLTVL.

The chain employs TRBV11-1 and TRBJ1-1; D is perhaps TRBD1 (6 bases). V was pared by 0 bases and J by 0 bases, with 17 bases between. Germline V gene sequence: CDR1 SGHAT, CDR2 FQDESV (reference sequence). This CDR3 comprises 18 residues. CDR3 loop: CASSLAAAWTDMNTEAFF. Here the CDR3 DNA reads TGTGCCAGCAGCTTAGCGGCTGCCTGGACAGACATGAACACTGAAGCTTTCTTT.

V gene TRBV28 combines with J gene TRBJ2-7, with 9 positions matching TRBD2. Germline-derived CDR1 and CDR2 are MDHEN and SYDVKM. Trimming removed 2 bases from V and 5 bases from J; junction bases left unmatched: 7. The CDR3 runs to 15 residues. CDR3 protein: CASSLESSGGNEQYF. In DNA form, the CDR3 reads TGTGCCAGCAGTTTAGAGTCAAGCGGGGGGAACGAGCAGTACTTC.

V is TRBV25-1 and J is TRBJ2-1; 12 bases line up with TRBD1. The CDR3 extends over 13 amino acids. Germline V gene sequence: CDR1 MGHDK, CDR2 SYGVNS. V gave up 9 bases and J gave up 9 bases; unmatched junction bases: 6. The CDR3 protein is CASTGTGGFEQFF. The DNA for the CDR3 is TGTGCCAGTACCGGGACAGGGGGCTTTGAGCAGTTCTTC.

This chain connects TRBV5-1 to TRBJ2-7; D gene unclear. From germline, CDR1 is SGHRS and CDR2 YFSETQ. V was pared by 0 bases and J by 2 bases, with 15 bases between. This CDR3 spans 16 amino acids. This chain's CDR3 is CASSLEAPGLTYEQYF. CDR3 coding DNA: TGCGCCAGCAGCTTGGAGGCCCCGGGTCTGACCTACGAGCAGTACTTC.

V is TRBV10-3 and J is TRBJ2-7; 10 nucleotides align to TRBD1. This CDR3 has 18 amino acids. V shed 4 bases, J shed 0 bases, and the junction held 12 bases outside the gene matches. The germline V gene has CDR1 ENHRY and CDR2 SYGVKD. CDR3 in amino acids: CAISVQDRGLTTSYEQYF. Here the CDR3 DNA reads TGTGCCATCAGTGTACAAGACAGGGGGCTGACTACCTCCTACGAGCAGTACTTC.

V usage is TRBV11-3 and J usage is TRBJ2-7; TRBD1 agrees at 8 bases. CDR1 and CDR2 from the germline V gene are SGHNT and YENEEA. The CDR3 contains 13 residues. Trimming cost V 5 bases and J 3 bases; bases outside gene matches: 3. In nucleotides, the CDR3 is TGTGCCAGCAGCCTGGACAGGGACTACGAGCAGTACTTC. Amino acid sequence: CASSLDRDYEQYF.

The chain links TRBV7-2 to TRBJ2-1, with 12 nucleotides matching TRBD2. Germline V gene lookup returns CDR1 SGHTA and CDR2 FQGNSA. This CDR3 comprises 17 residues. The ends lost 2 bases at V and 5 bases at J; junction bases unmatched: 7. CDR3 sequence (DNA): TGTGCCAGCAGCTTACGAACACTAGCGGGGGGAAACAATGAGCAGTTCTTC. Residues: CASSLRTLAGGNNEQFF.